This T cell receptor beta chain was found in a study of blood T cells in healthy people across ages. This clonotype was counted a few times. Through a sample-barcoded 5' primer and a J-beta primer mix, a second PCR was run for 7 to 11 cycles. One entry per CDR3 protein, called by TCRdb with MiXCR from the 5' RACE reads. The table lists fewer than 900,000 distinct CDR3 sequences, 35% to 40% of them singletons. V was clipped by 7 bases and J by 12 bases, with 19 bases between them. CDR3 length equals 13 residues. Germline lookup yields CDR1 SGHTA and CDR2 FQGNSA. Sequences were obtained from blood. The receptor was isolated from a man aged 18 to 30 in good health. The chain couples TRBV7-2 to TRBJ2-1; D call uncertain. CDR3 in DNA: TGTGCCAGCACCCAAGGTGGTGGGTGGGTGCAGTTCTTC. It yields the protein CASTQGGGWVQFF.